The 16 T cell receptor beta chains below all came from one sample that was sequenced in a study of shared clonotypes between healthy human individuals. Repertoires were generated with immunoSEQ multiplex PCR, while TCRdb's copy carries only in-frame clones and drops some. The table includes about 2.3 million clones, less than 95% detected once. Sequenced: naive CD4+ T cells from PBMCs. Subset denoted: CD45RA+ positively selected. The receptors were sampled from a young man in good health. Some clones in this sample may be carry-over from other donors' samples.

The rearrangement joins TRBV7-6 to TRBJ1-2, with D hard to call. Germline CDR1 and CDR2: SGHVS and FNYEAQ. The CDR3 consists of 14 residues. V lost 1 base to trimming and J lost 3 bases, with 9 bases between them. The CDR3, as DNA: TGTGCCAGCAGCTTAGGCGGCAGAGACTATGGCTACACCTTC. It codes for CASSLGGRDYGYTF.

As concerns this clone: This sample also contains other DNA sequences that code for the same CDR3. The chain has TRBV27 and TRBJ2-5; D perhaps matches TRBD2 (5 bases). The CDR3 runs 14 residues. V gave up 2 bases and J gave up 4 bases, with 11 bases separating them. Looked up from germline, CDR1 is MNHEY and CDR2 is SMNVEV (reference sequence). CDR3 DNA: TGTGCCAGCAGTTTAGATCGTCGGGGAGAGACCCAGTACTTC. Encoded protein: CASSLDRRGETQYF.

CDR3 in DNA: TGTGCCAGCAGCAAGAGCCTTCCCGGGGAGCAGTACTTC. Translating it yields CASSKSLPGEQYF. The V call is TRBV6-6, the J call TRBJ2-7; D is uncertain. Per the germline V gene, CDR1 is MNHNY and CDR2 is SVGAGI (reference sequence). The CDR3 totals 13 residues. V lost 6 bases, J lost 7 bases, and 16 bases lay in between.

This chain connects TRBV5-8 to TRBJ1-5, with a weak D call TRBD1 (6 bases). The CDR3 has 16 amino acids. CDR1 and CDR2 from the germline V gene are SGHTS and YDEGEE. Deletions cut 0 bases from V and 1 base from J, with 11 bases between. The CDR3 spells CASSLVWGRSNQPQHF. CDR3 sequence (DNA): TGTGCCAGCAGCTTGGTATGGGGGCGCAGCAATCAGCCCCAGCATTTT.

This chain joins TRBV5-1 and TRBJ2-5, with D perhaps matching TRBD1 (6 bases). The CDR3 runs 15 residues. In germline, CDR1 is SGHRS, CDR2 YFSETQ. The germline V and J ends were trimmed by 2 bases and 5 bases, with 16 bases remaining between them. CDR3 residues: CASSFSPGQGETQYF. CDR3 nucleotide sequence: TGCGCCAGCAGCTTCTCTCCCGGGCAGGGGGAGACCCAGTACTTC.

V gene TRBV30 combines with J gene TRBJ1-2; TRBD1 aligns across 8 bases. CDR3 size: 16 residues. V lost 4 bases to trimming and J lost 1 base; unmatched junction nucleotides: 11. In germline, CDR1 is GTSNPN, CDR2 SVGIG (reference sequence). The DNA for the CDR3 is TGTGCCTGGAAGTCTCTAAGGACAGGGATTAACTATGGCTACACCTTC. Its translation is CAWKSLRTGINYGYTF.

V is TRBV6-6 and J is TRBJ1-5, with D unclear. Deletions cut 8 bases from V and 2 bases from J, with 7 bases between. The length of the CDR3 is 12 residues. Germline values: CDR1 MNHNY, CDR2 SVGAGI (reference sequence). CDR3 amino acids: CASEGGNQPQHF. DNA for the CDR3: TGTGCCAGCGAAGGTGGCAATCAGCCCCAGCATTTT.

V usage is TRBV5-5 and J usage is TRBJ2-1; TRBD2 aligns across 14 bases. CDR3 size: 17 residues. J lost 5 bases, V lost 4 bases, and 8 bases had no gene match. Looked up from germline, CDR1 is SGHKS and CDR2 is YYEKEE (reference sequence). Here the CDR3 reads CASSEGLAGGIHNEQFF. The CDR3 bases are TGTGCCAGCAGCGAAGGACTAGCGGGAGGTATCCACAATGAGCAGTTCTTC.

The J gene is TRBJ2-7, the V gene TRBV6-6; tentative D call: TRBD1 (6 bases). V dropped 6 bases and J dropped 7 bases, with 10 bases sitting between them. Germline CDR1 and CDR2: MNHNY and SVGAGI (reference sequence). This CDR3 has 11 residues. CDR3 sequence (DNA): TGTGCCAGCAGCCTCGACAGGGAGCAGTACTTC. Its protein product is CASSLDREQYF.

The chain recombines TRBV19 with TRBJ2-7; D may correspond to TRBD1 or TRBD2 (6 bases each). The CDR3 length is 15 residues. V lost 5 bases to trimming and J lost 2 bases, with 16 bases between them. CDR1 LNHDA and CDR2 SQIVND come from the germline V gene (reference sequence). The CDR3 region is CASSYSGRGAYEQYF. The CDR3 region has the DNA TGTGCCAGTAGTTATTCGGGAAGGGGGGCCTACGAGCAGTACTTC. Using reference TRBV19 and TRBJ2-7 for the parts outside the CDR3, the full variable domain is DGGITQSPKYLFRKEGQNVTLSCEQNLNHDAMYWYRQDPGQGLRLIYYSQIVNDFQKGDIAEGYSVSREKKESFPLTVTSAQKNPTAFYLCASSYSGRGAYEQYFGPGTRLTVT.

The chain uses TRBV21-1 and TRBJ2-3; the table's D call, TRBD2, was not checked against the DNA. TRBV21-1 is flagged as a pseudogene. The CDR3 covers 16 residues. CDR3 DNA: TGTGCCAGCAGCAAGTGGGCTATGGAGGGCACAGATACGCAGTATTTT. It translates to CASSKWAMEGTDTQYF.

The genes are TRBV6-6 and TRBJ1-1; D is perhaps TRBD1 (5 bases). Trimming stripped 2 bases from V and 0 bases from J, with 10 bases between. CDR3 length: 15 amino acids. Looked up from germline, CDR1 is MNHNY and CDR2 is SVGAGI (reference sequence). In DNA, the CDR3 is TGTGCCAGCAGTTACGGGGAGGGGCTGAACACTGAAGCTTTCTTT. Its protein product is CASSYGEGLNTEAFF.

This clone showed up just once. The J gene is TRBJ1-1, the V gene TRBV4-2; a possible D gene is TRBD1 (5 bases). From germline, CDR1 is LGHNA and CDR2 YNFKEQ. Trimming took off 0 bases at V and 1 base at J, with 15 bases between the two ends. The length of the CDR3 is 17 residues. The CDR3 DNA follows: TGTGCCAGCAGCCAAGATACCGTAGGACAAACGAACACTGAAGCTTTCTTT. The encoded protein is CASSQDTVGQTNTEAFF.

The chain joins TRBV30 to TRBJ2-2; 11 bases fit TRBD2. In germline, CDR1 is GTSNPN, CDR2 SVGIG (reference sequence). With V trimmed by 5 bases and J by 7 bases, 6 bases remained unmatched. The CDR3 sequence is 14 residues long. CDR3 sequence reads: CAWELAGVIGELFF. For the CDR3, the DNA is TGTGCCTGGGAACTAGCGGGAGTGATCGGGGAGCTGTTTTTT.

The genes are TRBV7-6 and TRBJ2-2, with TRBD2 matching 8 bases. The CDR3 sequence is 15 residues long. V dropped 2 bases and J dropped 7; count of bases not matched to a gene: 6. CDR1 and CDR2 (germline): SGHVS, FNYEAQ. CDR3 loop: CASSLRSGSNGELFF. CDR3 DNA: TGTGCCAGCAGCTTAAGGAGCGGGAGTAACGGGGAGCTGTTTTTT.

This sequence joins TRBV5-3 and TRBJ2-3; 9 bases are a match to TRBD2. Being an ORF, TRBV5-3 has a function that is uncertain. The V and J ends lost 5 bases and 2 bases, in that order; junction bases with no gene match: 6. The CDR3 contains 15 residues. CDR3 coding DNA: TGTGCCAGAAGTAACGGCGGGAGGGCCACAGATACGCAGTATTTT. Its protein is CARSNGGRATDTQYF.